This entry is about one T cell receptor beta chain. Antigen unknown. These data come from a study of response to subunit inactivated influenza vaccine. General study results and limits: Only a handful of new T cells, the authors suggested, are recruited with each seasonal influenza vaccination.

This CDR3 contains 14 residues. Germline V CDR1 and CDR2: LGHNA, YNFKEQ. Deletions cut 6 bases from V and 2 bases from J, with 13 bases between. TCRdb re-analysed the RT-PCR reads in MiXCR, keeping a single row per CDR3 protein. The sample has around 480,000 distinct CDR3 sequences, about a tenth seen once. The chain uses TRBV4-2 and TRBJ1-2; D is unclear. The source is a man in his forties or fifties who received an inactivated influenza vaccine. Source: PBMCs from blood, taken roughly 45 days after vaccination. CDR3 sequence reads: CASRKEGTNYGYTF. The CDR3, as DNA: TGTGCCAGCAGAAAGGAAGGAACCAACTATGGCTACACCTTC.